Each of the 28 T cell receptor beta chains below was sequenced from the same sample in a study of blood T cell repertoires in COVID-19. TCRdb keeps only in-frame clones here, not all; method: immunoSEQ multiplex PCR. This sample has some 280,000 clones, with 75% to 90% found just once. Sequencing used peripheral blood. All receptors derive from a woman aged 40 to 50 who had recovered from COVID-19.

The chain links TRBV19 to TRBJ2-1, with D tentatively TRBD2 (6 bases). Trimming stripped 10 bases from V and 2 bases from J, with 12 bases between. Germline CDR1 and CDR2: LNHDA and SQIVND (reference sequence). The CDR3 totals 13 residues. CDR3 nucleotide sequence: TGTGCCACCAACGCGGGAACCTACAATGAGCAGTTCTTC. It specifies CATNAGTYNEQFF.

The V and J genes are TRBV15 and TRBJ2-5, with a possible D match to TRBD1 (6 bases). CDR1 and CDR2 from the germline V gene are LNHNV and YYDKDF (reference sequence). CDR3 length: 16 residues. V lost 5 bases and J lost 3, with 19 bases in between. The CDR3 nucleotides read TGTGCCACCAGCTGGATCCCCGGACAGAGAAAAGAGACCCAGTACTTC. Translated, it gives CATSWIPGQRKETQYF.

The chain links TRBV18 to TRBJ1-1, with TRBD1 as a possible D gene (5 bases). The germline V gene has CDR1 KGHSH and CDR2 LQKENI. V dropped 2 bases and J dropped 3 bases, with 19 bases sitting between them. CDR3 length: 17 residues. The CDR3: CASSPRSRGGGDTEAFF. The CDR3 nucleotides are TGTGCCAGCTCACCAAGGAGTAGGGGCGGTGGAGACACTGAAGCTTTCTTT.

Worth noting for this clone: One junction end does not reproduce the germline sequence, and a read error may be involved. V usage is TRBV7-7 and J usage is TRBJ2-3; possible D gene TRBD1, 5 bases. There are 15 residues in the CDR3. Per germline, CDR1 SSHAT and CDR2 FNYEAQ (reference sequence). The DNA of the CDR3 is TGTGCTAGCAGCTTACGACAGCCCTGCACAGATACGCAGTATTTT. Translating gives CASSLRQPCTDTQYF. Based on the CDR3 plus reference TRBV7-7 and TRBJ2-3, the full variable domain is GAGVSQSPRYKVTKRGQDVTLRCDPISSHATLYWYQQALGQGPEFLTYFNYEAQPDKSGLPSDRFSAERPEGSISTLTIQRTEQRDSAMYRCASSLRQPCTDTQYFGPGTRLTVL.

The chain carries TRBV23-1 and TRBJ1-4; D may be TRBD1 (5 bases). TRBV23-1 is given ORF status, its function remaining uncertain. The CDR3 runs 14 residues. The V gene lost 7 bases and the J gene lost 0 bases, with 9 bases spanning the gap. CDR3 in DNA: TGCGCCAGCATTCCAGGGTCAACTAATGAAAAACTGTTTTTT. Translating gives CASIPGSTNEKLFF.

J is TRBJ2-1 and V is TRBV30; 13 positions agree with TRBD2. V shed 4 bases, J shed 4 bases, and the junction held 7 bases outside the gene matches. This CDR3 region has 16 residues. Germline V gives CDR1 GTSNPN, CDR2 SVGIG (reference sequence). CDR3 protein: CAWNDPGLAGYNEQFF. Written as DNA, the CDR3 is TGTGCCTGGAACGATCCGGGACTAGCGGGATACAATGAGCAGTTCTTC.

The V and J genes are TRBV3-1 (or the pseudogene TRBV3-2) and TRBJ1-4; TRBD1 is a possible D gene (5 bases). There are 18 residues in the CDR3. Germline values: CDR1 LGHDT, CDR2 YNNKEL (reference sequence). V lost 0 bases and J 3 bases, leaving 17 bases between the germline ends. In nucleotides, the CDR3 is TGTGCCAGCAGCCAAGATCAGGGTTCACCTGGGGCTAATGAAAAACTGTTTTTT. As protein: CASSQDQGSPGANEKLFF.

The chain links TRBV6-5 to TRBJ1-5, with 8 nucleotides matching TRBD1. J lost 0 bases, V lost 6 bases, and 4 bases had no gene match. The CDR3 contains 15 residues. Germline assignment: CDR1 MNHEY and CDR2 SVGAGI. The CDR3 region has the DNA TGTGCCAGCAGGCGGACAGGGTCTAGCAATCAGCCCCAGCATTTT. As protein: CASRRTGSSNQPQHF.

This rearrangement joins TRBV28 to TRBJ2-1; the match to TRBD2 covers 12 bases. Germline CDR1 is MDHEN and CDR2 is SYDVKM. The CDR3 sequence is 15 residues long. The ends lost 5 bases at V and 7 bases at J; junction bases unmatched: 6. The CDR3 loop is CASSPSGRAPNEQFF. CDR3 DNA sequence: TGTGCCAGCAGTCCTAGCGGGAGGGCCCCGAATGAGCAGTTCTTC.

This sequence joins TRBV5-1 and TRBJ2-7, with 9 bases aligning to TRBD2. In germline, CDR1 is SGHRS, CDR2 YFSETQ. This CDR3 has 15 amino acids. V dropped 4 bases and J dropped 4; count of bases not matched to a gene: 9. CDR3 region: CASSLKAGGSYEQYF. CDR3 DNA sequence: TGCGCCAGCAGCCTAAAAGCGGGAGGATCGTACGAGCAGTACTTC. Complete variable domain (other parts from reference TRBV5-1 and TRBJ2-7): KAGVTQTPRYLIKTRGQQVTLSCSPISGHRSVSWYQQTPGQGLQFLFEYFSETQRNKGNFPGRFSGRQFSNSRSEMNVSTLELGDSALYLCASSLKAGGSYEQYFGPGTRLTVT.

This rearrangement joins TRBV15 to TRBJ2-3, with 7 bases that match TRBD2. The CDR3 length is 15 residues. The germline CDR1 and CDR2 sequences are LNHNV and YYDKDF (reference sequence). The J segment lost 0 bases and the V segment lost 2 bases, leaving 2 bases of the junction unmatched. The CDR3 DNA follows: TGTGCCACCAGCAGACGGGGAGGGAGCACAGATACGCAGTATTTT. Amino acids: CATSRRGGSTDTQYF. Full variable domain (outside the CDR3, taken from reference TRBV15 and TRBJ2-3): DAMVIQNPRYQVTQFGKPVTLSCSQTLNHNVMYWYQQKSSQAPKLLFHYYDKDFNNEADTPDNFQSRRPNTSFCFLDIRSPGLGDTAMYLCATSRRGGSTDTQYFGPGTRLTVL.

In its sample, this clone was seen a few times. The rearrangement links TRBV9 to TRBJ2-6; 8 nucleotides line up with TRBD1. CDR1 and CDR2 (germline): SGDLS, YYNGEE. V gave up 4 bases and J gave up 0 bases; unmatched junction bases: 6. This CDR3 has 17 residues. Here the CDR3 reads CASSKGQGLSGANVLTF. CDR3 DNA sequence: TGTGCCAGCAGCAAAGGACAGGGACTCTCTGGGGCCAACGTCCTGACTTTC.

This chain links TRBV6-4 with TRBJ2-1; 14 bases are shared with TRBD2. Germline values: CDR1 MRHNA, CDR2 SNTAGT. The junction had 7 bases not matched to a gene; V was cut back by 6 bases and J by 6 bases. This CDR3 comprises 16 residues. The CDR3 nucleotides read TGTGCCAGCAGCGGACTAGCGGGAGGCCGCCTCAATGAGCAGTTCTTC. It yields the protein CASSGLAGGRLNEQFF.

The CDR3 sequence is CASSSTGGGYNEQFF. For the CDR3, the DNA is TGTGCCAGCAGCTCAACAGGGGGGGGATACAATGAGCAGTTCTTC. V is TRBV6-5 and J is TRBJ2-1; tentatively, D is TRBD1 (8 bases). The CDR3 covers 15 residues. With 6 bases removed from V and 4 bases from J, the gap between germline ends came to 16 bases. CDR1 is MNHEY and CDR2 is SVGAGI in the germline V gene.

The rearrangement uses TRBV28 and TRBJ2-7; D perhaps matches TRBD2 (5 bases). Deletions cut 1 base from V and 3 bases from J, with 16 bases between. CDR3 length: 16 residues. Germline V gene lookup returns CDR1 MDHEN and CDR2 SYDVKM. The CDR3 protein is CASSLSNSDGDYEQYF. Here the CDR3 DNA reads TGTGCCAGCAGTTTATCCAATAGTGACGGGGACTACGAGCAGTACTTC.

This sequence joins TRBV7-8 and TRBJ1-2, with 9 positions matching TRBD1. After removal of 4 bases from V and 4 bases from J, the junction contained 4 bases not matched to a gene. This CDR3 comprises 14 residues. Germline CDR1 and CDR2: SGHVS and FQNEAQ. The CDR3 is CASSSGTGPYGYTF. As DNA, the CDR3 is TGTGCCAGCAGCTCAGGGACAGGGCCCTATGGCTACACCTTC. Drawing the rest from reference TRBV7-8 and TRBJ1-2, the complete variable domain is GAGVSQSPRYKVAKRGQDVALRCDPISGHVSLFWYQQALGQGPEFLTYFQNEAQLDKSGLPSDRFFAERPEGSVSTLKIQRTQQEDSAVYLCASSSGTGPYGYTFGSGTRLTVV.

This rearrangement joins TRBV10-3 to TRBJ1-1, with D possibly being TRBD1 (5 bases). The V end lost 2 bases, the J end lost 4 bases, and 14 bases lay between the germline ends. Germline lookup yields CDR1 ENHRY and CDR2 SYGVKD. CDR3 length equals 15 residues. The DNA for the CDR3 is TGTGCCATCAGTGAGGACAGTCCTACCCCCACTGAAGCTTTCTTT. It specifies CAISEDSPTPTEAFF.

The rearrangement uses TRBV3-1 (or the pseudogene TRBV3-2) and TRBJ1-2; 9 positions match TRBD1. The CDR3 totals 14 residues. The J segment lost 4 bases and the V segment lost 5 bases, leaving 5 bases of the junction unmatched. Looked up from germline, CDR1 is LGHDT and CDR2 is YNNKEL (reference sequence). CDR3 amino acids: CASSYRGLSYGYTF. The CDR3 nucleotides read TGTGCCAGCAGCTACAGGGGGCTTAGCTATGGCTACACCTTC.

The chain employs TRBV7-8 and TRBJ2-1, with 11 positions matching TRBD2. This CDR3 has 15 amino acids. J was trimmed by 5 bases and V by 4 bases; bases with no gene match: 4. Germline V gives CDR1 SGHVS, CDR2 FQNEAQ. CDR3 sequence reads: CASSSTSGSHNEQFF. CDR3 DNA sequence: TGTGCCAGCAGCTCTACTAGCGGGAGCCACAATGAGCAGTTCTTC.

The chain combines TRBV5-1 with TRBJ2-1, with 13 bases aligning to TRBD2. This CDR3 has 16 amino acids. From germline, CDR1 is SGHRS and CDR2 YFSETQ. V was clipped by 0 bases and J by 6 bases; unmatched bases: 3. The CDR3 sequence is CASSLGGTSGVNEQFF. As DNA, the CDR3 is TGCGCCAGCAGCTTGGGGGGGACTAGCGGGGTCAATGAGCAGTTCTTC.

The V gene is TRBV21-1, the J gene TRBJ2-2; TRBD2, as called in the table, went unchecked against the DNA. TRBV21-1 is assigned pseudogene status. The CDR3 spans 17 residues. The CDR3 is CASSKRRAVSNTGELFF. The CDR3 DNA sequence: TGTGCCAGCAGCAAAAGGCGGGCGGTCTCGAACACCGGGGAGCTGTTTTTT.

The chain couples TRBV25-1 to TRBJ2-5, with 9 bases matching TRBD2. Germline V CDR1 and CDR2: MGHDK, SYGVNS. V lost 1 base, J lost 4 bases, and 7 bases stayed unmatched. The CDR3 is 16 residues long. CDR3 residues: CASSELEREESETQYF. The CDR3 DNA sequence: TGTGCCAGCAGTGAATTGGAGCGGGAGGAATCAGAGACCCAGTACTTC. Full variable domain (remainder filled in from reference TRBV25-1 and TRBJ2-5): EADIYQTPRYLVIGTGKKITLECSQTMGHDKMYWYQQDPGMELHLIHYSYGVNSTEKGDLSSESTVSRIRTEHFPLTLESARPSHTSQYLCASSELEREESETQYFGPGTRLLVL.

This chain links TRBV11-3 with TRBJ2-1, with 7 positions matching TRBD1. The length of the CDR3 is 16 residues. The V gene end was trimmed by 5 bases and the J gene end by 6 bases; junction bases not matched to a gene: 13. Germline CDR1 SGHNT, CDR2 YENEEA. The CDR3 sequence is CASSDNRGKWSNEQFF. CDR3 DNA: TGTGCCAGCAGCGATAACAGGGGCAAGTGGAGCAATGAGCAGTTCTTC.

This clone was seen a handful of times. The V call is TRBV4-1, the J call TRBJ1-2; a weak D match, TRBD1 (5 bases). Germline values: CDR1 MGHRA, CDR2 YSYEKL. This CDR3 has 14 residues. V was pared by 1 base and J by 5 bases, with 11 bases between. CDR3 amino acids: CASSQAQGEYGYTF. In nucleotides, the CDR3 is TGCGCCAGCAGCCAAGCTCAGGGCGAATATGGCTACACCTTC.

The V and J genes are TRBV9 and TRBJ2-2; 15 bases fit TRBD2. V shed 0 bases, J shed 3 bases, and the junction held 6 bases outside the gene matches. Per germline, CDR1 SGDLS and CDR2 YYNGEE. The CDR3 runs to 19 residues. In DNA form, the CDR3 reads TGTGCCAGCAGCGTAGCCGGACTAGCGGGAGGGCCTTACACCGGGGAGCTGTTTTTT. Its protein product is CASSVAGLAGGPYTGELFF. Full variable domain (missing parts from reference TRBV9 and TRBJ2-2): DSGVTQTPKHLITATGQRVTLRCSPRSGDLSVYWYQQSLDQGLQFLIQYYNGEERAKGNILERFSAQQFPDLHSELNLSSLELGDSALYFCASSVAGLAGGPYTGELFFGEGSRLTVL.

The V call is TRBV10-3, the J call TRBJ2-7, with D possibly being TRBD2 (5 bases). The V and J ends lost 4 bases and 3 bases respectively, with 16 bases between them. The CDR3 extends over 15 amino acids. Per the germline V gene, CDR1 is ENHRY and CDR2 is SYGVKD. CDR3: CAISGELRRGYEQYF. The CDR3 region has the DNA TGTGCCATCAGTGGGGAACTTAGACGGGGCTACGAGCAGTACTTC.

The V call is TRBV3-1 (or the pseudogene TRBV3-2), the J call TRBJ1-5; D remains ambiguous. With 2 bases removed from V and 3 bases from J, the gap between germline ends came to 5 bases. Germline lookup yields CDR1 LGHDT and CDR2 YNNKEL (reference sequence). The CDR3 runs 13 residues. The chain's CDR3 is CASSQQINQPQHF. CDR3 DNA sequence: TGTGCCAGCAGCCAACAGATCAATCAGCCCCAGCATTTT.

The V and J genes are TRBV19 and TRBJ1-1; D unclear. The CDR3 is 14 residues long. Trimming shortened V by 9 bases and J by 4 bases, and 18 bases separated the two germline ends. The germline CDR1 and CDR2 sequences are LNHDA and SQIVND (reference sequence). DNA of the CDR3: TGTGCCAGCAACCCACCCCGGCGAGGCACTGAAGCTTTCTTT. As protein: CASNPPRRGTEAFF.